The T cell receptor beta chain described here comes from a study of T cells in Graves' hyperthyroidism and ophthalmopathy. From RNA transcripts, TCR beta CDR3 regions were amplified. When the TCR CDR3 underwent first-round RT-PCR, the HTBI primer set was used. TCRdb called the multiplex PCR reads again in MiXCR, with one record for every CDR3 protein. The sample yields about 840,000 distinct CDR3 sequences, about two fifths seen once. This clonotype was recorded many times. The sample taken for sequencing was blood. This receptor was taken from a man younger than 30 with Graves' hyperthyroidism.

CDR3 sequence (DNA): TGCAGCGTTGAGGACAGGGTCCCGTCTGGGGCCAACGTCCTGACTTTC. Its translation: CSVEDRVPSGANVLTF. The genes are TRBV29-1 and TRBJ2-6; 8 nucleotides align to TRBD1. This CDR3 contains 16 residues. V was clipped by 3 bases and J by 1 base; unmatched bases: 5. The germline V gene encodes CDR1 SQVTM and CDR2 ANQGSEA.